These 20 T cell receptor beta chains share one sample of origin, sequenced in a study of T cell responses to AZD1222 COVID-19 vaccine. Assay used: immunoSEQ multiplex PCR; TCRdb lists only in-frame clones, some missing. The sample shows tens of thousands of clones, 92% of them seen only once. The sample was peripheral blood, taken 28 days after the second AZD1222 dose. Receptor source: an adult who received the AZD1222 COVID-19 vaccine.

The rearrangement uses TRBV30 and TRBJ2-7; D gene uncertain. V lost 0 bases and J 6 bases, leaving 18 bases between the germline ends. In germline, CDR1 is GTSNPN, CDR2 SVGIG (reference sequence). CDR3 length equals 15 residues. The CDR3, as DNA: TGTGCCTGGAGTGTAGGTGCAACCGATGGGATCGAGCAGTACTTC. Its translation is CAWSVGATDGIEQYF. The variable domain in full, completed from reference TRBV30 and TRBJ2-7, reads SQTIHQWPATLVQPVGSPLSLECTVEGTSNPNLYWYRQAAGRGLQLLFYSVGIGQISSEVPQNLSASRPQDRQFILSSKKLLLSDSGFYLCAWSVGATDGIEQYFGPGTRLTVT.

This clone was recorded once. The chain recombines TRBV6-2 or TRBV6-3 with TRBJ2-5, with TRBD1 matching over 7 bases. The junction had 10 bases not matched to a gene; V was cut back by 2 bases and J by 7 bases. Germline V gives CDR1 MNHEY, CDR2 SVGEGT. This CDR3 has 15 amino acids. As DNA, the CDR3 is TGTGCCAGCAGTTACCTTGACAGGGCCCTCGGGACCCAGTACTTC. Translated: CASSYLDRALGTQYF.

The V gene is TRBV6-5, the J gene TRBJ1-5; maybe TRBD1 (6 bases). The CDR3 is 13 residues long. Trimming took 5 bases from V and 6 from J, leaving 11 bases between them. In germline, CDR1 is MNHEY, CDR2 SVGAGI. The CDR3: CASSTDRTQPQHF. The CDR3 coding sequence is TGTGCCAGCAGTACGGACAGAACTCAGCCCCAGCATTTT.

The V and J genes are TRBV27 and TRBJ1-6; TRBD1 matches at 7 bases. CDR3 length: 16 residues. Germline CDR1 reads MNHEY; CDR2 reads SMNVEV (reference sequence). J gave up 4 bases and V 4 bases, and 7 bases lay outside the gene matches. The CDR3 sequence is CASSSRGSTYNSPLHF. In nucleotides, the CDR3 is TGTGCCAGCAGTTCCAGGGGGTCTACTTATAATTCACCCCTCCACTTT.

The chain is built from TRBV2 and TRBJ1-2, with D hard to call. There are 13 residues in the CDR3. V lost 6 bases, J lost 3 bases, and 11 bases lay in between. From germline, CDR1 is SNHLY and CDR2 FYNNEI. CDR3 sequence (DNA): TGTGCCAGCAGGCCCACCCTGGACTATGGCTACACCTTC. Protein sequence: CASRPTLDYGYTF.

The rearrangement uses TRBV3-1 (or the pseudogene TRBV3-2) and TRBJ2-1, with TRBD2 matching over 10 bases. The V and J ends lost 8 bases and 4 bases, in that order; junction bases with no gene match: 8. The CDR3 is 15 residues long. Germline CDR1 is LGHDT and CDR2 is YNNKEL (reference sequence). Here the CDR3 DNA reads TGTGCCAGCGGACTCAGCGGGAGGGCTTACAATGAGCAGTTCTTC. This sequence encodes CASGLSGRAYNEQFF.

CDR3 nucleotide sequence: TGTGCCAGTAGTAGCGACAGGGGGAAGGTGGACGGCTACACCTTC. It encodes CASSSDRGKVDGYTF. The chain joins TRBV19 to TRBJ1-2; 9 bases match TRBD1. Germline lookup yields CDR1 LNHDA and CDR2 SQIVND (reference sequence). The CDR3 has 15 amino acids. The ends lost 4 bases at V and 8 bases at J; junction bases unmatched: 11.

V is TRBV3-1 (or the pseudogene TRBV3-2) and J is TRBJ1-6, with TRBD1 as a possible D gene (5 bases). Deletions cut 1 base from V and 10 bases from J, with 11 bases between. The CDR3 totals 14 residues. The germline V gene has CDR1 LGHDT and CDR2 YNNKEL (reference sequence). CDR3 protein: CASSQAGGNSPLHF. CDR3 coding DNA: TGTGCCAGCAGCCAAGCCGGGGGGAACTCACCCCTCCACTTT.

The gene calls are TRBV19 and TRBJ2-3; TRBD2 aligns across 10 bases. The CDR3 is made up of 16 amino acids. Germline CDR1 LNHDA, CDR2 SQIVND (reference sequence). J gave up 2 bases and V 5 bases, and 7 bases lay outside the gene matches. The CDR3, as DNA: TGTGCCAGTAGTGGGTCTAGCGGGAGTCCCACAGATACGCAGTATTTT. Protein product: CASSGSSGSPTDTQYF.

V usage is TRBV6-9 and J usage is TRBJ1-5; weak D call: TRBD1 (6 bases). V gave up 2 bases and J gave up 3 bases, with 8 bases separating them. This CDR3 comprises 14 residues. Germline-derived CDR1 and CDR2 are MNHGY and SVAAGI. In DNA form, the CDR3 reads TGTGCCAGCAGTTATAGGGGGAACAATCAGCCCCAGCATTTT. Its translation is CASSYRGNNQPQHF.

The rearrangement joins TRBV4-3 to TRBJ2-5; D tentatively reads TRBD1 or TRBD2 (5 bases each). The CDR3 is 15 residues long. CDR1 and CDR2 (germline): LGHNA, YSLEER. V lost 4 bases, J lost 3 bases, and 15 bases lay in between. The CDR3 DNA reads as TGCGCCAGCAGCCCCGCTGGGGGAGCCGAAGAGACCCAGTACTTC. Translation: CASSPAGGAEETQYF.

This chain connects TRBV7-2 to TRBJ2-5, with D possibly matching TRBD1 (5 bases). The CDR3 sequence is 17 residues long. Looked up from germline, CDR1 is SGHTA and CDR2 is FQGNSA. Trimming took off 3 bases at V and 4 bases at J, with 21 bases between the two ends. The CDR3 sequence is CASSFLGQGPLRETQYF. The CDR3 bases are TGTGCCAGCAGCTTCCTAGGACAAGGCCCCCTAAGAGAGACCCAGTACTTC.

This chain joins TRBV4-1 and TRBJ2-3; D gene unclear. This CDR3 spans 15 amino acids. V dropped 0 bases and J dropped 3 bases, with 10 bases sitting between them. Germline CDR1 MGHRA, CDR2 YSYEKL. CDR3: CASSQERARTDTQYF. In DNA form, the CDR3 reads TGCGCCAGCAGCCAAGAACGGGCCAGGACAGATACGCAGTATTTT.

The chain has TRBV9 and TRBJ1-4, with D possibly TRBD1 on 5 matching bases. The germline V and J ends were trimmed by 3 bases and 7 bases, with 16 bases remaining between them. Germline V gene lookup returns CDR1 SGDLS and CDR2 YYNGEE. The CDR3 sequence is 15 residues long. The CDR3 DNA is TGTGCCAGCAGCGCATCTCTGTGGGGGGGTGAAAAACTGTTTTTT. It is translated as CASSASLWGGEKLFF.

This chain links TRBV10-3 with TRBJ1-2, with D possibly matching TRBD1 (6 bases). CDR1 is ENHRY, CDR2 SYGVKD, per germline. CDR3 length: 14 amino acids. Trimming pared 3 bases from V and 5 bases from J, leaving 13 bases between. The CDR3 loop is CAISDRGPPYGYTF. The CDR3 DNA reads as TGTGCCATCAGTGACAGGGGTCCTCCGTATGGCTACACCTTC.

The chain has TRBV3-1 (or the pseudogene TRBV3-2) and TRBJ1-1, with TRBD1 as a possible D gene (5 bases). Germline CDR1 LGHDT, CDR2 YNNKEL (reference sequence). V lost 0 bases to trimming and J lost 0 bases, with 17 bases between them. The CDR3 covers 18 residues. The CDR3 coding sequence is TGTGCCAGCAGCCAAGAATCACAGGTAACCTTCCTGAACACTGAAGCTTTCTTT. It translates to CASSQESQVTFLNTEAFF.

This chain connects TRBV14 to TRBJ1-3, with D hard to call. The CDR3 loop spans 16 amino acids. The V gene's germline CDR1 is SGHDN and CDR2 FVKESK. V lost 0 bases and J lost 0, with 9 bases in between. The CDR3 spells CASSQERVISGNTIYF. The CDR3 DNA sequence: TGTGCCAGCAGCCAAGAGAGGGTTATCTCTGGAAACACCATATATTTT.

This chain joins TRBV7-6 and TRBJ1-1; D unclear. Trimming stripped 3 bases from V and 4 bases from J, with 18 bases between. Germline V gene lookup returns CDR1 SGHVS and CDR2 FNYEAQ. The CDR3 is made up of 16 amino acids. The CDR3 DNA reads as TGTGCCAGCAGCTTCGTCCGGGCCTCTCAAACCACTGAAGCTTTCTTT. The encoded protein is CASSFVRASQTTEAFF.

CDR3 sequence (DNA): TGTGCCAGCAGCTTAACGTCGGGGAGTAGCTTTAATGAGCAGTTCTTC. This encodes CASSLTSGSSFNEQFF. The rearrangement joins TRBV7-3 to TRBJ2-1, with D tentatively TRBD2 (5 bases). The CDR3 is 16 amino acids. Between the trimmed V and J ends, which lost 0 bases and 7 bases, there was a span of 16 bases. Germline-derived CDR1 and CDR2 are SGHTA and FQGTGA.

The rearrangement uses TRBV2 and TRBJ2-3; 15 bases are a match to TRBD2. The CDR3 consists of 16 residues. With V trimmed by 6 bases and J by 2 bases, 3 bases remained unmatched. CDR1 SNHLY and CDR2 FYNNEI come from the germline V gene. DNA for the CDR3: TGTGCCAGCAGGGGGACTAGCGGGAGGTTCACAGATACGCAGTATTTT. Its protein product is CASRGTSGRFTDTQYF.